Presented here are 26 T cell receptor beta chains from one specimen sequenced in a study of blood T cell repertoires in COVID-19. Clones were read by immunoSEQ multiplex PCR, and TCRdb kept only the in-frame ones, dropping some. The sample has 35,000 to 50,000 clones, just over 90% seen once; the top ten hold 2% to 2.5%. Sequences were obtained from peripheral blood. The receptor set was obtained from a man between 45 and 60 years old with active COVID-19.

This clone appeared a single time. This chain links TRBV5-1 with TRBJ2-5; TRBD2 matches at 9 bases. This CDR3 region has 14 residues. Germline V gene lookup returns CDR1 SGHRS and CDR2 YFSETQ. The V gene end was trimmed by 0 bases and the J gene end by 6 bases; junction bases not matched to a gene: 3. CDR3 bases: TGCGCCAGCAGCTTGGGAGCGGGAGGACAGACCCAGTACTTC. Encoded protein: CASSLGAGGQTQYF.

This clone showed up just a few times. The V and J genes are TRBV10-3 and TRBJ1-6; the D is unclear. Germline V gene lookup returns CDR1 ENHRY and CDR2 SYGVKD. V was clipped by 6 bases and J by 7 bases, with 13 bases between them. CDR3 length equals 14 residues. The CDR3 DNA sequence: TGTGCCATCAGCCCATTTATCGGGAATTCACCCCTCCACTTT. Translated, it gives CAISPFIGNSPLHF.

J is TRBJ2-3 and V is TRBV5-1, with 10 positions matching TRBD1. V was clipped by 4 bases and J by 2 bases; unmatched bases: 10. This CDR3 region has 17 residues. In germline, CDR1 is SGHRS, CDR2 YFSETQ. The CDR3, as DNA: TGCGCCAGCAGCCCGACAGGGGGCTATTATATCACAGATACGCAGTATTTT. Translation: CASSPTGGYYITDTQYF.

The chain joins TRBV7-9 to TRBJ1-4; no clear D gene. The CDR3 totals 14 residues. Trimming removed 2 bases from V and 4 bases from J, with 8 bases in between. The germline gives CDR1 SEHNR, CDR2 FQNEAQ (reference sequence). The CDR3 nucleotides are TGTGCCAGCAGCTTACCGGGATTTAATGAAAAACTGTTTTTT. Translated: CASSLPGFNEKLFF.

This clone has a single count. The rearrangement joins TRBV7-2 to TRBJ1-6; D uncertain. Germline V CDR1 and CDR2: SGHTA, FQGNSA. This CDR3 contains 14 residues. V was pared by 5 bases and J by 0 bases, with 5 bases between. DNA of the CDR3: TGTGCCAGCAGCCTATACTCCTATAATTCACCCCTCCACTTT. The encoded protein is CASSLYSYNSPLHF.

The V gene is TRBV5-1, the J gene TRBJ2-5; 7 bases align to TRBD1. CDR3 length: 14 amino acids. Germline V gene lookup returns CDR1 SGHRS and CDR2 YFSETQ. V dropped 5 bases and J dropped 1; count of bases not matched to a gene: 5. CDR3 bases: TGCGCCAGCAGACAACAGGGGTCCCAAGAGACCCAGTACTTC. As protein: CASRQQGSQETQYF.

The V gene is TRBV11-3, the J gene TRBJ2-2; 8 positions match TRBD1. V lost 5 bases and J lost 2; bases outside the gene matches: 10. The CDR3 loop spans 17 amino acids. Germline-derived CDR1 and CDR2 are SGHNT and YENEEA. CDR3 protein: CASSPAQGALNTGELFF. The CDR3 DNA sequence: TGTGCCAGCAGCCCGGCCCAGGGGGCCCTTAACACCGGGGAGCTGTTTTTT.

J is TRBJ2-1 and V is TRBV30; D gene ambiguous. The germline CDR1 and CDR2 sequences are GTSNPN and SVGIG (reference sequence). V was pared by 2 bases and J by 6 bases, with 11 bases between. The CDR3 covers 13 residues. In nucleotides, the CDR3 is TGTGCCTGGAGTACCCAAGCCCCCAATGAGCAGTTCTTC. Translating gives CAWSTQAPNEQFF.

Concerning this clone: Germline is not matched at one junction end, which may reflect a read error. The V gene is TRBV28, the J gene TRBJ1-6, with TRBD1 identical over 7 bases. Germline V gene lookup returns CDR1 MDHEN and CDR2 SYDVKM. The CDR3 spans 13 residues. CDR3 protein: CASSLDSWQGVDF. The CDR3 nucleotides read TGTGCCAGCAGTTTAGATAGTTGGCAGGGGGTGGACTTT.

The V and J genes are TRBV19 and TRBJ1-2; D is unclear. The CDR3 is 12 residues long. V shed 6 bases and J shed 8 bases, with 13 bases lying between them. Germline V gives CDR1 LNHDA, CDR2 SQIVND (reference sequence). CDR3 sequence reads: CASRRQNGGYTF. Written as DNA, the CDR3 is TGTGCCAGTAGGCGGCAGAACGGCGGCTACACCTTC.

This rearrangement joins TRBV6-2 or TRBV6-3 to TRBJ2-3; no clear D. V gave up 5 bases and J gave up 1 base, with 4 bases separating them. Germline V gives CDR1 MNHEY, CDR2 SVGEGT. This CDR3 spans 12 amino acids. CDR3 amino acids: CASSRGTDTQYF. The CDR3 DNA follows: TGTGCCAGCAGTCGGGGCACAGATACGCAGTATTTT.

Only one count was recorded for this clone. The chain recombines TRBV7-2 with TRBJ1-6, with 7 positions matching TRBD1. Germline CDR1 reads SGHTA; CDR2 reads FQGNSA. V was pared by 5 bases and J by 3 bases, with 4 bases of the junction left unmatched. CDR3 size: 15 residues. The DNA for the CDR3 is TGTGCCAGCAGCCCAGGACAGGACTATAATTCACCCCTCCACTTT. This encodes CASSPGQDYNSPLHF. Variable domain in full (rest from reference TRBV7-2 and TRBJ1-6): GAGVSQSPSNKVTEKGKDVELRCDPISGHTALYWYRQSLGQGLEFLIYFQGNSAPDKSGLPSDRFSAERTGGSVSTLTIQRTQQEDSAVYLCASSPGQDYNSPLHFGNGTRLTVT.

The chain uses TRBV6-1 and TRBJ1-5; a weak D match, TRBD1 (5 bases). Germline-derived CDR1 and CDR2 are MNHNS and SASEGT. This CDR3 contains 17 residues. Trimming took 2 bases from V and 2 from J, leaving 16 bases between them. The CDR3 DNA reads TGTGCCAGCAGTGAACGGGGGTGGGGACCCGGCAATCAGCCCCAGCATTTT. This gives the protein CASSERGWGPGNQPQHF.

The V and J genes are TRBV6-5 and TRBJ1-1; no clear D gene. V was cut by 8 bases and J by 1 base, with 14 bases left in between. The germline gives CDR1 MNHEY, CDR2 SVGAGI. The CDR3 runs 14 residues. CDR3 region: CASGWVTGNTEAFF. In DNA, the CDR3 is TGTGCCAGCGGGTGGGTGACGGGGAACACTGAAGCTTTCTTT.

This sequence joins TRBV9 and TRBJ2-1; D gene ambiguous. CDR3 length equals 13 residues. V lost 7 bases to trimming and J lost 9 bases, with 17 bases between them. Germline assignment: CDR1 SGDLS and CDR2 YYNGEE. CDR3 residues: CASANLGTTEQFF. The CDR3 DNA follows: TGTGCCAGCGCCAACCTAGGTACTACTGAGCAGTTCTTC.

The chain couples TRBV2 to TRBJ2-3, with 11 bases identical to TRBD2. Germline assignment: CDR1 SNHLY and CDR2 FYNNEI. The CDR3 totals 15 residues. The J segment lost 3 bases and the V segment lost 7 bases, leaving 6 bases of the junction unmatched. CDR3 in amino acids: CASKASGGRTDTQYF. CDR3 DNA sequence: TGTGCCAGCAAGGCTAGCGGGGGGAGAACAGATACGCAGTATTTT.

This clone was seen only a few times. The chain combines TRBV4-2 with TRBJ1-6; D is possibly TRBD1 (5 bases). With 4 bases removed from V and 6 bases from J, the gap between germline ends came to 13 bases. CDR3 size: 15 residues. Germline CDR1 and CDR2: LGHNA and YNFKEQ. The CDR3 region has the DNA TGTGCCAGCAGCCCGCGACAGAGCCCTAATTCACCCCTCCACTTT. It yields the protein CASSPRQSPNSPLHF.

This chain uses TRBV7-3 with TRBJ2-3; D unclear. V lost 1 base to trimming and J lost 0 bases, with 11 bases between them. Germline CDR1 is SGHTA and CDR2 is FQGTGA. This CDR3 spans 16 amino acids. For the CDR3, the DNA is TGTGCCAGCAGCTTAAATCCAGGAACTAGCACAGATACGCAGTATTTT. This encodes CASSLNPGTSTDTQYF.

This clone has a single count. This chain connects TRBV4-1 to TRBJ2-5, with D maybe TRBD2 (6 bases). The CDR3 sequence is 14 residues long. Per germline, CDR1 MGHRA and CDR2 YSYEKL. Trimming pared 2 bases from V and 5 bases from J, leaving 12 bases between. CDR3 sequence reads: CASSQTRRVETQYF. The CDR3 DNA reads as TGCGCCAGCAGCCAAACTCGGAGGGTGGAGACCCAGTACTTC.

The chain combines TRBV7-9 with TRBJ1-2, with D possibly TRBD1 on 5 matching bases. V was cut by 5 bases and J by 7 bases, with 20 bases left in between. This CDR3 is 15 amino acids long. Per the germline V gene, CDR1 is SEHNR and CDR2 is FQNEAQ (reference sequence). The CDR3 bases are TGTGCCAGCAGCCCGATCCCAGGGAATAGATCTGGCTACACCTTC. Translation gives CASSPIPGNRSGYTF.

This clone was seen once. This chain uses TRBV5-4 with TRBJ2-1; TRBD1 matches 11 bases. The V gene's germline CDR1 is SGHNT and CDR2 YYREEE (reference sequence). Trimming removed 0 bases from V and 8 bases from J; junction bases left unmatched: 7. This CDR3 contains 16 residues. The CDR3 spells CASSLARDRGRDEQFF. The CDR3 coding sequence is TGTGCCAGCAGCTTGGCCCGGGACAGGGGGAGAGATGAGCAGTTCTTC.

The gene calls are TRBV9 and TRBJ2-7; 9 bases fit TRBD1. The CDR3 has 14 residues. V trimming: 4 bases; J trimming: 4 bases; junction bases outside the gene matches: 6. Germline V gene sequence: CDR1 SGDLS, CDR2 YYNGEE. CDR3 residues: CASSPQDRGYEQYF. CDR3 nucleotides: TGTGCCAGCAGCCCCCAGGACAGGGGATACGAGCAGTACTTC.

This clone has just a few counts. The chain joins TRBV10-1 to TRBJ2-3; weak D call: TRBD1 (5 bases). Trimming stripped 7 bases from V and 6 bases from J, with 20 bases between. The CDR3 covers 15 residues. Germline loops: CDR1 WNHNN, CDR2 SYGVQD (reference sequence). The CDR3 DNA is TGCGCCAGCACCTCAGGGTTAGGGGCGGTGGATACGCAGTATTTT. Its translation: CASTSGLGAVDTQYF.

The chain is built from TRBV7-9 and TRBJ1-2; no clear D gene. Trimming cost V 4 bases and J 3 bases, with 15 bases left between them. Germline-derived CDR1 and CDR2 are SEHNR and FQNEAQ (reference sequence). The CDR3 has 15 residues. CDR3 bases: TGTGCCAGCAGCTCCCGGACTCGCTCCGACTATGGCTACACCTTC. This encodes CASSSRTRSDYGYTF.

The chain uses TRBV19 and TRBJ1-5, with 8 positions matching TRBD1. This CDR3 contains 14 residues. Germline V gives CDR1 LNHDA, CDR2 SQIVND (reference sequence). Losses at the gene ends were 4 bases for V and 7 bases for J; bases not matched to a gene: 6. The CDR3 here is CASSKDRVRQPQHF. The CDR3 DNA is TGTGCCAGTAGTAAGGACAGGGTCAGGCAGCCCCAGCATTTT.

The sample holds a few counts of this clone. The chain combines TRBV9 with TRBJ2-7; 8 nucleotides match TRBD1. There are 14 residues in the CDR3. The V and J ends lost 4 bases and 2 bases, in that order; junction bases with no gene match: 5. Germline V lookup: CDR1 SGDLS, CDR2 YYNGEE. The CDR3 DNA is TGTGCCAGCAGCCTACAGGGGGTACCCTACGAGCAGTACTTC. This gives the protein CASSLQGVPYEQYF.